One T cell receptor (beta chain) is described in this entry. Its antigen is still unknown. The source of the sample is a study of OX40 agonist ivuxolimab in advanced cancers. Study information: Partial responses occurred in three patients (one hepatocellular carcinoma, two cutaneous melanoma).

The V segment lost 4 bases and the J segment 1 base; nucleotides outside the gene matches: 4. CDR1 and CDR2 (germline): SGHRS, YFSETQ. The CDR3 has 15 residues. Overall study findings and caveats: With doses of 0.1-3.0 mg/kg, partial responders showed among the lowest clonal expansion. CD4+ and CD8+ blood T cells expanded clonally by week 6 at 0.1 to 3.0 mg/kg. In general, CD8+ T cells held more expanded clones than CD4+ did, on average.

Assay used: immunoSEQ multiplex PCR; TCRdb lists only in-frame clones, some missing. There are tens of thousands of clones in the sample; 80% to 95% occur only once, and 0.32% lies in the top ten. V gene TRBV5-1 combines with J gene TRBJ2-2; TRBD2 agrees at 7 bases. The material was CD4+ or CD8+ T cells sorted from blood, obtained in a trial of the OX40 agonist ivuxolimab. The sequence was obtained from an adult with an advanced solid tumor such as melanoma, head and neck, liver or kidney cancer. In DNA form, the CDR3 reads TGCGCCAGCAGCCCGGCGGGAGAGAACACCGGGGAGCTGTTTTTT. Its translation is CASSPAGENTGELFF.